The sequence of this T cell receptor (beta chain) was determined in a study of identical twins. Study observations and caveats: Cord blood's abundant beta clonotypes had fewer insertions, unlike memory repertoires. When twins shared out-of-frame alpha sequences, those sequences had excess low generation probability.

Deletions cut 5 bases from V and 4 bases from J, with 15 bases between. This CDR3 spans 13 amino acids. CDR1 DFQATT and CDR2 SNEGSKA come from the germline V gene (reference sequence). TCRdb processed the 5' RACE reads anew with MiXCR; each CDR3 protein has one entry. This table has around 490,000 distinct CDR3 sequences, roughly 15% appearing once. A word on this clonotype: The target antigen is unknown.

These data were also reused for a study on yellow fever vaccine responses in identical twins. As that report states: Reportedly, twins' vaccine T cell responses looked partly convergent and partly personalized.

The chain recombines TRBV20-1 with TRBJ2-7; D unresolved. This sequence was found in a woman younger than 35 in good health. Sample: CD4+ T cells sorted from blood. CDR3 amino acids: CSAFEGSKYEQYF. In DNA form, the CDR3 reads TGCAGTGCTTTCGAAGGTAGCAAATACGAGCAGTACTTC.